Shown below are 6 T cell receptor beta chains from a single sample sequenced in a study of blood T cell repertoires in COVID-19. TCRdb's copy holds only in-frame clones and misses some; the assay was immunoSEQ multiplex PCR. This sample has 170,000 or so clones, with around 89% found just once. The sample was PBMCs or T cells enriched from blood (not recorded which). The receptors were sampled from a woman aged 50 to 60 who had recovered from COVID-19.

The rearrangement joins TRBV6-5 to TRBJ1-2; 7 nucleotides match TRBD1. V lost 6 bases, J lost 7 bases, and 5 bases stayed unmatched. The CDR3 covers 12 residues. In germline, CDR1 is MNHEY, CDR2 SVGAGI. CDR3: CASSRTGIGYTF. The DNA of the CDR3 is TGTGCCAGCAGCCGGACAGGTATTGGCTACACCTTC.

In this sample, this clone turned up once. The chain combines TRBV5-1 with TRBJ2-3, with 7 bases lining up with TRBD2. The germline gives CDR1 SGHRS, CDR2 YFSETQ. V shed 4 bases and J 0 bases; nucleotides not matched to a gene: 11. The CDR3 has 17 residues. The CDR3 coding sequence is TGCGCCAGCAGCCCCGACCTCCTAGCGGCGAGCACAGATACGCAGTATTTT. It translates to CASSPDLLAASTDTQYF.

The chain uses TRBV7-2 and TRBJ2-2; possible D gene TRBD2, 6 bases. The CDR3 extends over 14 amino acids. Deletions cut 0 bases from V and 6 bases from J, with 8 bases between. Germline CDR1 and CDR2: SGHTA and FQGNSA. The CDR3 DNA follows: TGTGCCAGCAGCTTAGCGCGGGGACCCGGGGAGCTGTTTTTT. It specifies CASSLARGPGELFF.

In its sample, this clone was seen once. The chain links TRBV7-6 to TRBJ2-5; TRBD2 agrees at 14 bases. The V and J ends lost 5 bases and 1 base, in that order; junction bases with no gene match: 3. The CDR3 extends over 16 amino acids. Germline V gives CDR1 SGHVS, CDR2 FNYEAQ. CDR3 sequence reads: CASSPGLAGGQETQYF. The CDR3, as DNA: TGTGCCAGCAGCCCTGGACTAGCGGGGGGCCAAGAGACCCAGTACTTC.

The chain couples TRBV11-2 to TRBJ2-1, with 9 bases identical to TRBD1. V was clipped by 4 bases and J by 4 bases; unmatched bases: 11. The CDR3 consists of 17 residues. CDR1 and CDR2 (germline): SGHAT, FQNNGV. The chain's CDR3 is CASSSRGRTGAYNEQFF. The CDR3 DNA reads as TGTGCCAGCAGCTCGAGGGGACGGACAGGGGCATACAATGAGCAGTTCTTC. Using reference TRBV11-2 and TRBJ2-1 for the parts outside the CDR3, the full variable domain is EAGVAQSPRYKIIEKRQSVAFWCNPISGHATLYWYQQILGQGPKLLIQFQNNGVVDDSQLPKDRFSAERLKGVDSTLKIQPAKLEDSAVYLCASSSRGRTGAYNEQFFGPGTRLTVL.

The V gene is TRBV5-8, the J gene TRBJ2-2; D not resolved. This CDR3 is built from 15 residues. Germline V gene lookup returns CDR1 SGHTS and CDR2 YDEGEE. Trimming cost V 0 bases and J 5 bases, with 11 bases left between them. The CDR3, as DNA: TGTGCCAGCAGCTTGGTCTTGGGCCGGACCGGGGAGCTGTTTTTT. Translated, it gives CASSLVLGRTGELFF. The variable domain in full, completed from reference TRBV5-8 and TRBJ2-2, reads EAGVTQSPTHLIKTRGQQATLRCSPISGHTSVYWYQQALGLGLQFLLWYDEGEERNRGNFPPRFSGRQFPNYSSELNVNALELEDSALYLCASSLVLGRTGELFFGEGSRLTVL.